Below are 7 T cell receptor beta chains sequenced from a single sample in a study of T cells expressing NK-cell markers. TCRdb re-called the 5' RACE reads; every CDR3 protein appears as one record, without DNA. The data show 400,000 to 450,000 distinct CDR3 sequences, and the top ten clones hold approximately 7%. The sequenced sample was blood T cells: a sorted CD56 or NKG2C T cell subset, CD4+ or CD8+ T cells, or bulk PBMC T cells (not recorded which). All receptors derive from a woman aged 18 to 75 in good health.

The chain employs TRBV18 and TRBJ2-7; TCRdb names TRBD2, which stays unverified in the absence of DNA. This CDR3 has 15 residues. Germline lookup yields CDR1 KGHSH and CDR2 LQKENI. CDR3 residues: CASSPDSGRSYEQYF.

The chain carries TRBV7-2 and TRBJ2-5; the D call from TCRdb, TRBD2, cannot be confirmed without DNA. This CDR3 spans 15 amino acids. Germline V CDR1 and CDR2: SGHTA, FQGNSA. CDR3: CASSLGLGFSETQYF.

This rearrangement joins TRBV5-1 to TRBJ2-1; the TCRdb call, TRBD2, lacks DNA for checking. Germline lookup yields CDR1 SGHRS and CDR2 YFSETQ. The CDR3 sequence is 14 residues long. The chain's CDR3 is CASSLAAEVNEQFF.

V usage is TRBV19 and J usage is TRBJ2-5; TCRdb's D call of TRBD1 is untestable without DNA. The germline CDR1 and CDR2 sequences are LNHDA and SQIVND (reference sequence). The CDR3 consists of 15 residues. The CDR3 loop reads CASSPRDIETETQYF.

The CDR3 sequence: CASSENTGELFF. This rearrangement joins TRBV7-2 to TRBJ2-2. Germline CDR1 SGHTA, CDR2 FQGNSA. The CDR3 length is 12 residues.

This rearrangement joins TRBV10-3 to TRBJ2-7; TCRdb's D call of TRBD1 is untestable without DNA. Per germline, CDR1 ENHRY and CDR2 SYGVKD. The CDR3 contains 16 residues. The CDR3 spells CAISEWGDRLAYEQYF.

The gene calls are TRBV10-3 and TRBJ2-5; the D call from TCRdb, TRBD2, cannot be confirmed without DNA. The CDR3 contains 13 residues. Germline V gene lookup returns CDR1 ENHRY and CDR2 SYGVKD. The CDR3 loop is CAISVRGQETQYF.